This T cell receptor (beta chain) is drawn from a study of cytomegalovirus exposure and HLA in healthy donors (dated by TCRdb to the late 2010s). For context, the study as a whole: An earlier analysis of some 620 of the donors reported about 280 Gb of sequence data and around 110 million unique TCR beta sequences obtained from approximately 180 million T cells. An early release covering roughly 640 HLA-typed donors comprised approximately 290 gigabases of sequencing data and around 80 million unique TCR sequences. Of the roughly 390 genotyped donors, less than 90% were placed in the genetic ancestry cluster associated with self-reported Caucasian donors. The study was designed to test whether signatures of past pathogen exposure could be identified by cataloging public T cell receptors. The T cell repertoires of 700 or so subjects were profiled by immunosequencing and related to cytomegalovirus serostatus. A separate validation cohort of 100 to 150 different subjects was used in addition to the roughly 720-subject first cohort. The study combined high-throughput TCR immunosequencing, statistical association of individual TCRs with disease status, and machine learning to predict cytomegalovirus infection status. In a later analysis, previously published TCR beta repertoires from some 640 donors were re-analyzed and high-resolution HLA genotyping was added so that TCR occurrence patterns could be studied. Rather than drawing on any new phenotypic data, the later analysis identified candidate immune exposures from TCR beta sequences and the way those sequences occurred across donors. To decide whether each TCR beta V gene segment behaved as functional or pseudogenic, an earlier analysis of some 600 of the donors relied on high-throughput TCR beta sequencing. Donor age, sex, ethnicity and CMV serostatus were compiled together with the repertoire data. Genome-wide SNP genotypes for about three fifths of the roughly 670 donors were used in a later genetic analysis, which treated that subset as a discovery cohort. Every repertoire in the discovery cohort had been generated on one and the same sequencing platform. HLA typing included class I and class II loci at four-digit resolution. Typing coverage differed by locus: A, B, C, DRB1 and DQB1 were typed in roughly 620-630 donors, DQA1 in about 560, DPA1 in around 610, and DPB1 in approximately 450. Because of strong linkage in the cohort, five DR-DQ haplotypes were treated as single units for association and clustering. Among about 410 genotyped donors of the cohort, an average of around 220,000 unique TCR beta nucleotide sequences was sequenced per donor, of which about 18% were non-productive.

The cohort consisted of 600 or so healthy bone marrow donors. All cohort members were sampled while nominally healthy, although unrecorded immune exposures were likely present. The donor was CMV seropositive and belonged to the group of 270 or so seropositive cohort members. Every donor gave a peripheral blood sample, and the peripheral blood mononuclear cells from that sample were used for TCR beta sequencing. Genomic DNA extraction from the blood cell samples was performed with the Qiagen DNeasy Blood Extraction Kit. V trim: 3 bases; J trim: 3 bases; unmatched bases: 11. CDR1 and CDR2, per the germline V gene, are SGHTA and FQGNSA. Including cysteine and phenylalanine, the CDR3 has 17 amino acids. Solely the CDR3 DNA is kept, with 51 bases framed from the first base. What the authors observed across the whole study: For the cohort, immune exposure information was limited to CMV serostatus. At a false discovery rate of 0.05, a later analysis linked around 17,000 TCR beta sequences to specific HLA alleles. The classifier was reported to diagnose cytomegalovirus status with high specificity and sensitivity in both the original and validation cohorts. This cohort had only TCR beta chains sequenced, and the lack of alpha or paired-chain data limited which features could be detected. Compared with the 666-donor mean, donors in an Asian-associated ancestry cluster had fewer N-insertions in productive TCRs, according to a later genetic analysis. The earlier analysis of fewer than 750 of the donors excluded 15 to 20 rarely observed V segments, including chromosome 9 orphons, because counts were too low. The study listed 150 to 200 TCR beta chains as associated with cytomegalovirus. A cluster of highly shared sequence variants was judged likely to represent a technical artifact of the sequencing pipeline. It was suggested by the authors that the approach could potentially be generalized to other disease states and immunological phenotypes. Some IMGT-functional V segments, including TRBV6-2 and TRBV6-3, could not be distinguished by the 87-base-pair reads and were therefore excluded. Assigning TCR associations to individual alleles was difficult when HLA alleles, especially DR and DQ, strongly co-occurred. Linkage disequilibrium might explain the correlated functional status among segregating V segments, but an unknown experimental factor could not be excluded. In a later analysis, HLA-associated TCR beta chains showed more clonal expansion and lower generation probabilities than non-associated chains that were equally common. While some public TCRs were present in many individuals, most TCR sequences turned up only very rarely across donors. A few of the identified cytomegalovirus-associated TCR beta chains were confirmed in vitro to be specific for cytomegalovirus antigens. In an earlier analysis of 587 of the donors, most TCR beta V segments appeared in productive rearrangements about 87% or about 30% of the time, broadly matching IMGT annotations. In a later analysis, TCR association rates were found to vary across HLA loci, with the most associated TCRs seen for DRB1 alleles and the fewest for HLA-C alleles. A further reported finding was that TCR beta sequences accurately predicted the HLA-A and HLA-B alleles for most subjects in the first cohort. A later genetic analysis associated a missense DCLRE1C variant with V-gene and J-gene trimming of TCR beta chains, and an independent cohort replicated the association. A later analysis reported that several top co-occurrence clusters appeared linked to parvovirus B19, influenza, CMV and Epstein-Barr virus. Roughly uniform sequencing depth across donors was assumed in presence/absence analyses, although this assumption may not hold. According to a later analysis, most CMV-associated TCR beta chains appeared to be HLA-restricted, and the HLA associations seemed to be driven largely by CMV exposure. Because HLA typing was unavailable for some donors at each locus, only the typed subset was used in association tests.

Libraries were constructed by the immunoSEQ multiplex PCR assay. A mixture of 60 forward primers for TCR Vbeta segments and 13 reverse primers for TCR Jbeta segments was used in the multiplex PCR. A multiplex PCR assay on genomic DNA amplified the CDR3 region of rearranged TCR beta genes. The amplified TCR beta libraries were sequenced on the Illumina HiSeq System as 87-base-pair reads. As for how the authors treated the data: A later analysis tallied 80 million to 95 million unique TCR beta chains across the approximately 670 repertoires, and approximately 11 million of those chains were shared by two or more donors. Raw reads were error-corrected and collapsed into unique sequences with a nearest-neighbor algorithm that merged closely related sequences to remove PCR and sequencing errors. To assign V, D and J gene segments, CDR3 sequences were aligned to IMGT reference sequences. For a sequence to be retained, at least a six-nucleotide match to both a V gene segment and a J gene segment was required. Rearrangements were called productive when the CDR3 lacked stop codons and stayed in frame with V and J; all others were non-productive. CDR3 was defined according to IMGT convention as the region running from the second conserved V-encoded cysteine to the conserved J-encoded phenylalanine. In an earlier analysis of more than 550 of the donors, sequences lacking an unambiguous match to a single V gene segment were excluded. An earlier analysis of 500 to 600 of the donors classified V segments as functional when productive rearrangements were above 56.7% and as segregating when the standard deviation between donors was above 5%. To diagnose cytomegalovirus status from the catalog of TCR beta chain sequences, a statistical classification framework was built. A later analysis assigned V and J genes by comparing TCR nucleotide sequences with IMGT/GENE-DB human TR gene sequences. The TCRdist pipeline was used in a later analysis to assign CDR3 sequences and most-parsimonious VDJ recombination scenarios. In a later analysis, each TCR beta chain was defined by its CDR3 amino acid sequence together with its V-gene family, and reads lacking a unique V-gene family were excluded. A later analysis removed 600 or so highly shared, low-generation-probability nucleotide sequences to deal with suspected cross-contamination and a sequencing artifact. For each public chain, a later analysis derived a clonal expansion index from normalized ranks of inferred template counts within each repertoire. In a later analysis, generation probabilities were computed with a VDJ recombination model fitted to out-of-frame rearrangements, and the resulting probabilities were checked against IGoR. In a later analysis, TCR-TCR, TCR-HLA and TCR-CMV co-occurrence was scored with hypergeometric tests, and a repertoire-size bias correction was applied to TCR pairs. To estimate false discovery rates, a later analysis permuted the HLA or CMV assignments 20 times. In a later analysis, co-occurring TCRs were grouped using DBSCAN, and TCRdist sequence similarity was added for clustering within HLA-allele-positive subsets. Repertoires with fewer than 30,000 or more than 120,000 public chains, plus five repertoires with anomalous nucleotide sharing, were excluded from co-occurrence clustering. What TCRdb holds here is the immuneACCESS table cut down to in-frame rearrangements. Part of the clones is not present; checked against another copy, under half of the missing clones reflect an unresolved V gene, and the others are unexplained. V, J and clone size derive from that table, while D and trimming were established from the DNA sequence. The sample includes roughly 130,000 clones, with around 74% observed a single time. Of the sample, 5.5% to 8.5% falls within the top ten clones.

On this clone itself: Its antigen is currently not known. No base quality values were provided; no much bigger clone lies one nucleotide off.

The clonotype originates from a man aged 40-55 years in good health and CMV-seropositive. Recombination connected TRBV7-2 to TRBJ2-7, with TRBD2 identical over 10 junction bases. The sequenced material came from PBMCs. The DNA sequence is given as TGTGCCAGCAGCTTCAGCTCCAGCGGGGGGGCCCGCTACGAGCAGTACTTC. This sequence encodes CASSFSSSGGARYEQYF.